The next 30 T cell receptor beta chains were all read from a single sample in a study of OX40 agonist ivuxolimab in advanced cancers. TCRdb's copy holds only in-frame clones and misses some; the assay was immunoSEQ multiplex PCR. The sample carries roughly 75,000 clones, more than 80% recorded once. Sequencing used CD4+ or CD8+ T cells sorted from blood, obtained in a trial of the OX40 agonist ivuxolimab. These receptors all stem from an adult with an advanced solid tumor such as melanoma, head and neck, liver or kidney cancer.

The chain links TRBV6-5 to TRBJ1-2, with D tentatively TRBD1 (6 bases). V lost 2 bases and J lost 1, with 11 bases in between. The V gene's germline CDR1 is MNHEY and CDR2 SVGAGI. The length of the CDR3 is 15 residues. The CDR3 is CASSYRGQLNYGYTF. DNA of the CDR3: TGTGCCAGCAGTTACAGGGGACAACTTAACTATGGCTACACCTTC.

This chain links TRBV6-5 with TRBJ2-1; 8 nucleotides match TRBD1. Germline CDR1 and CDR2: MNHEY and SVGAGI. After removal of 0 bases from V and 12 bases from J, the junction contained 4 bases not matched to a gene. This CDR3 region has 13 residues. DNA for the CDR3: TGTGCCAGCAGTTACTCGCCAGGGGGCTTGCAGTTCTTC. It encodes CASSYSPGGLQFF.

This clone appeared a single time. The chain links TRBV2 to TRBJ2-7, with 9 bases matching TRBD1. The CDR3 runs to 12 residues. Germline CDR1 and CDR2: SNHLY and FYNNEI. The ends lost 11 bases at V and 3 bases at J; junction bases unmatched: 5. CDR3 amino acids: CASQGAYYEQYF. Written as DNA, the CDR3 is TGTGCCTCACAGGGGGCGTACTACGAGCAGTACTTC.

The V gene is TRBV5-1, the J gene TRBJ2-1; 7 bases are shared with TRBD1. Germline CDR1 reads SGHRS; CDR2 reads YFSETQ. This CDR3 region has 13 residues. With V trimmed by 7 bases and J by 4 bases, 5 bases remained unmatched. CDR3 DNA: TGCGCCAGCGGGACGGGACAGTACAATGAGCAGTTCTTC. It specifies CASGTGQYNEQFF.

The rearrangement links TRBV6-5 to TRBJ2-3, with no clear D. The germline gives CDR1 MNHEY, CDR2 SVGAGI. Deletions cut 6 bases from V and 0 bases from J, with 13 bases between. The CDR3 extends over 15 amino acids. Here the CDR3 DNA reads TGTGCCAGCAGGAAGGCATACCGTAGCACAGATACGCAGTATTTT. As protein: CASRKAYRSTDTQYF.

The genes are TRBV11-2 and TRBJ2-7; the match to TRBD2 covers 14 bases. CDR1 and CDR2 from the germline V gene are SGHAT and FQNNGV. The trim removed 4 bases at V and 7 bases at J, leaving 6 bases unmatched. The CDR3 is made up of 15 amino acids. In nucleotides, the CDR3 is TGTGCCAGCAGCTCGGGACTAGCGGGAGTACAAGAGCAGTACTTC. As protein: CASSSGLAGVQEQYF.

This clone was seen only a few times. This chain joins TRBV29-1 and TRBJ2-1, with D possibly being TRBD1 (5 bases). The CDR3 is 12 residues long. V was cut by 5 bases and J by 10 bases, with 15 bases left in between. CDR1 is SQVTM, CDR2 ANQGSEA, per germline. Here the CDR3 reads CSVRIEGHEQFF. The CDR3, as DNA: TGCAGCGTTCGGATCGAAGGACACGAGCAGTTCTTC.

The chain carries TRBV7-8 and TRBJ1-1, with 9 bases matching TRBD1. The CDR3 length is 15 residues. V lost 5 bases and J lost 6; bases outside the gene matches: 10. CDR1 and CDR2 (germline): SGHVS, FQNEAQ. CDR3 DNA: TGTGCCAGCAGCCAGATGGGACAGGGATACCCTGAAGCTTTCTTT. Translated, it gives CASSQMGQGYPEAFF.

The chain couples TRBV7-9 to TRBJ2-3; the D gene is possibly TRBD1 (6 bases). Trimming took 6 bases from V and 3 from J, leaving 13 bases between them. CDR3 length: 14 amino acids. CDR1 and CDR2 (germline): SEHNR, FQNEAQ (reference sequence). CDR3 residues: CASSQARGTDTQYF. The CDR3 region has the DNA TGTGCCAGCAGTCAAGCGAGGGGGACAGATACGCAGTATTTT.

CDR3 DNA: TGTGCCAGCAGTCCGTTCACAGATACGCAGTATTTT. Encoded protein: CASSPFTDTQYF. The chain employs TRBV6-5 and TRBJ2-3; unclear D gene. The germline V gene has CDR1 MNHEY and CDR2 SVGAGI. Between the trimmed V and J ends, which lost 5 bases and 2 bases, there was a span of 5 bases. The CDR3 totals 12 residues.

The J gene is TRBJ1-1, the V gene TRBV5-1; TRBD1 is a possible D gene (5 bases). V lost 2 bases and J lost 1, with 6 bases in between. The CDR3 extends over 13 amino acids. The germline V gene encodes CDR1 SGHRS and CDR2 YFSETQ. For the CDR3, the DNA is TGCGCCAGCAGCTTCCAGGGGAACACTGAAGCTTTCTTT. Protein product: CASSFQGNTEAFF.

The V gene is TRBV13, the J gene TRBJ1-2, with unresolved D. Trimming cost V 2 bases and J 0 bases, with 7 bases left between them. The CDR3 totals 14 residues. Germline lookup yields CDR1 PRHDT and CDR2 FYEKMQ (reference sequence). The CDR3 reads CASSLRPSNYGYTF. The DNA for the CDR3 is TGTGCCAGCAGCTTAAGACCATCTAACTATGGCTACACCTTC.

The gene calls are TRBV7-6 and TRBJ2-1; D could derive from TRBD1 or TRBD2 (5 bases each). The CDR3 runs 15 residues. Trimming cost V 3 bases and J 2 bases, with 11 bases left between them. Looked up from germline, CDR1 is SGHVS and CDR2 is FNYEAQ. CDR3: CASSLGRAAYNEQFF. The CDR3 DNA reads TGTGCCAGCAGCTTGGGGCGGGCGGCCTACAATGAGCAGTTCTTC.

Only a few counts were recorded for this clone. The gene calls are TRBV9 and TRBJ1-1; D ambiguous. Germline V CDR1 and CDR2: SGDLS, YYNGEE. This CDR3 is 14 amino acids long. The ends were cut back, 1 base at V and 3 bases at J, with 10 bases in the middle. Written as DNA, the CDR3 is TGTGCCAGCAGCGTATCCGGCCTGGACACTGAAGCTTTCTTT. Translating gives CASSVSGLDTEAFF.

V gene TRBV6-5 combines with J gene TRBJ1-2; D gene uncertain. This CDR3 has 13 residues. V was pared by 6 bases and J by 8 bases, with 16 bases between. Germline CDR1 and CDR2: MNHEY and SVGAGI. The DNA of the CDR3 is TGTGCCAGCAGAACGGGTGTCGGGGAGGGCTACACCTTC. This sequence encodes CASRTGVGEGYTF.

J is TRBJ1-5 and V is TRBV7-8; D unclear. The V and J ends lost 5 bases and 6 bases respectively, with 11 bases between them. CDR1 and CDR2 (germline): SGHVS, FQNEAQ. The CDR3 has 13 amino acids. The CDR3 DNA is TGTGCCAGCAGCGGGGTTTGGTCTCAGCCCCAGCATTTT. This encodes CASSGVWSQPQHF. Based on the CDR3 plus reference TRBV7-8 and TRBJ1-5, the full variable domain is GAGVSQSPRYKVAKRGQDVALRCDPISGHVSLFWYQQALGQGPEFLTYFQNEAQLDKSGLPSDRFFAERPEGSVSTLKIQRTQQEDSAVYLCASSGVWSQPQHFGDGTRLSIL.

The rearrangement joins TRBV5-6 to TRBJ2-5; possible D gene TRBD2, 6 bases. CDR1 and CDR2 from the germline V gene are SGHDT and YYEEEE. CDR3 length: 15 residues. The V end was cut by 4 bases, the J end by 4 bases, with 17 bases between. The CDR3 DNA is TGTGCCAGCAGCCCGATTAGCGGTACGGCAGAGACCCAGTACTTC. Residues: CASSPISGTAETQYF.

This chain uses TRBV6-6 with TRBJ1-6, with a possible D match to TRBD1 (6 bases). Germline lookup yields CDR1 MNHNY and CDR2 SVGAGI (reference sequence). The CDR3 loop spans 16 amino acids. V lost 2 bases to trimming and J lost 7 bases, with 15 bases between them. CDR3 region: CASSYPQTGVNSPLHF. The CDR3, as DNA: TGTGCCAGCAGTTACCCCCAGACAGGTGTAAATTCACCCCTCCACTTT.

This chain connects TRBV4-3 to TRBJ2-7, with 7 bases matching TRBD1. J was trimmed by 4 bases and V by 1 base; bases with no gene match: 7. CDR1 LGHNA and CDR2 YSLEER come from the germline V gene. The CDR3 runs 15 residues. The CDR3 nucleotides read TGCGCCAGCAGCCAAGTACAGGGGCGCGTATACGAGCAGTACTTC. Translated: CASSQVQGRVYEQYF.

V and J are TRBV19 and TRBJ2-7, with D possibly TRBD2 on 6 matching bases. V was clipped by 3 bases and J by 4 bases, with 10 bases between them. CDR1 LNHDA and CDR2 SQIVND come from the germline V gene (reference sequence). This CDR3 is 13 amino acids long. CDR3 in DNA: TGTGCCAGTAGTATGGCGGGAAATTACGAGCAGTACTTC. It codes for CASSMAGNYEQYF.

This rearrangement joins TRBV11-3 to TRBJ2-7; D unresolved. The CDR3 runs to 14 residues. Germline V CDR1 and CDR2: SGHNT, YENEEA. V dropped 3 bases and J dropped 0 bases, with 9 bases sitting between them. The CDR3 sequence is CASSLTGDSYEQYF. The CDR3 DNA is TGTGCCAGCAGCTTGACTGGTGACTCCTACGAGCAGTACTTC.

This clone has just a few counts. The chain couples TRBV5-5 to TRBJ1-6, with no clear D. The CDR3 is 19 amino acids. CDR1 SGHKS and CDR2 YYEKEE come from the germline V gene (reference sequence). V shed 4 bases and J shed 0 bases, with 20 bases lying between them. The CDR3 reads CASSPGVGPFSSYNSPLHF. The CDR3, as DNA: TGTGCCAGCAGCCCTGGTGTGGGCCCATTCAGCTCCTATAATTCACCCCTCCACTTT.

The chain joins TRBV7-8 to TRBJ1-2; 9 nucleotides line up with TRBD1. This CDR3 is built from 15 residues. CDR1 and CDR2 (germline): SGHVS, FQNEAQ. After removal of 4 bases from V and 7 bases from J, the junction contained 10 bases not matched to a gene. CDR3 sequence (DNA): TGTGCCAGCAGCTCAGACAAAACAGGGGGCGGTGGCTACACCTTC. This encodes CASSSDKTGGGGYTF.

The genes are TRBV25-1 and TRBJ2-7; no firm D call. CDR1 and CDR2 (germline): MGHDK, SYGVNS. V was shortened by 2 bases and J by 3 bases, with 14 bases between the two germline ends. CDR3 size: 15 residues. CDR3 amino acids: CASSELSNSNYEQYF. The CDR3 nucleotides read TGTGCCAGCAGTGAACTTTCGAACTCCAACTACGAGCAGTACTTC.

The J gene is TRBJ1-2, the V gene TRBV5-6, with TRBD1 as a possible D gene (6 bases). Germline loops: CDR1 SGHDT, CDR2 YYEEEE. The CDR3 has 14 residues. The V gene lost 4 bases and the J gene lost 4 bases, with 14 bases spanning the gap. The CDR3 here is CASSPGTSLYGYTF. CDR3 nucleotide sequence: TGTGCCAGCAGCCCAGGGACATCGCTCTATGGCTACACCTTC.

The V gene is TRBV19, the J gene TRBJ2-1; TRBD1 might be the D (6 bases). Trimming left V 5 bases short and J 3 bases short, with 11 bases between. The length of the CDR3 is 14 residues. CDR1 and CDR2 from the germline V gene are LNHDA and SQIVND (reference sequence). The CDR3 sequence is CASSLDSYYNEQFF. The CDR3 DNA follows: TGTGCCAGTAGTTTGGACAGTTACTACAATGAGCAGTTCTTC.

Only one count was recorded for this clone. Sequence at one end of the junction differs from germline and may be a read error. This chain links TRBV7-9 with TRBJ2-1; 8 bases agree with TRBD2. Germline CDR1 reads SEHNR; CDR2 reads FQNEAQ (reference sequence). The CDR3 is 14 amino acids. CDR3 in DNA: TGTGCCAGCACCTTCCTAGCGGGCGGGTCTGAGCAATTCTTC. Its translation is CASTFLAGGSEQFF.

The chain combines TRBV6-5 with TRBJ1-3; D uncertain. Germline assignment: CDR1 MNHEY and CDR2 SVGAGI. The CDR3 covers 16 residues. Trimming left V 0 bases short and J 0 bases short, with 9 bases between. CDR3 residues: CASSYSAQASGNTIYF. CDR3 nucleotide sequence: TGTGCCAGCAGTTACTCGGCTCAAGCCTCTGGAAACACCATATATTTT.

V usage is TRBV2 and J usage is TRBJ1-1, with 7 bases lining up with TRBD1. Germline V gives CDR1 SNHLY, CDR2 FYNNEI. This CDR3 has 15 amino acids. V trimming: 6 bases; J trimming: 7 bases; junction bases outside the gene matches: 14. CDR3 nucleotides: TGTGCCAGCAGGGGGACTTCTGGGCAGGGGGTTGAAGCTTTCTTT. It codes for CASRGTSGQGVEAFF.

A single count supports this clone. For the CDR3, the DNA is TGTGCCAGCAGCTTAGCGGACACGACCTACGAGCAGTACTTC. The encoded protein is CASSLADTTYEQYF. V is TRBV7-9 and J is TRBJ2-7; weak D call: TRBD1 (5 bases). From germline, CDR1 is SEHNR and CDR2 FQNEAQ (reference sequence). This CDR3 has 14 amino acids. Trimming took off 0 bases at V and 2 bases at J, with 8 bases between the two ends.